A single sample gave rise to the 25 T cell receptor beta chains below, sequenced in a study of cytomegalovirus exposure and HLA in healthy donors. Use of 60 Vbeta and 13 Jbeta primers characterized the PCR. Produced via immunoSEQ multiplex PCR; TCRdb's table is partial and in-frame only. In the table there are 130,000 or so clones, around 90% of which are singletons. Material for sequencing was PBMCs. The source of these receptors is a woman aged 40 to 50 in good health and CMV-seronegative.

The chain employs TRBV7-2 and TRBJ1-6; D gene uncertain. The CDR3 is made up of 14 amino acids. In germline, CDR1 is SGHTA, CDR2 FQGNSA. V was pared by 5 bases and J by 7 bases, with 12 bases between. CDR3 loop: CASSAGRENSPLHF. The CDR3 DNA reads TGTGCCAGCAGCGCGGGCCGGGAGAATTCACCCCTCCACTTT.

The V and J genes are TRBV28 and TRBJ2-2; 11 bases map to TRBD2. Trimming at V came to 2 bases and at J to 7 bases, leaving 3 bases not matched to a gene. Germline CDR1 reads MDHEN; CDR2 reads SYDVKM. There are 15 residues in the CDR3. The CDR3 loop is CASSLLAGGGGELFF. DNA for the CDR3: TGTGCCAGCAGTTTACTAGCGGGAGGAGGCGGGGAGCTGTTTTTT.

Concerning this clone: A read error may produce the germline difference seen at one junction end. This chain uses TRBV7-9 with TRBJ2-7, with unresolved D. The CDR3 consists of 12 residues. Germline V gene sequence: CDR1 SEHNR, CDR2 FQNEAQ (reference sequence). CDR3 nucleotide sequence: TGTTCCAGCAGCTTAGACTTCTACGAGCAGTACTTC. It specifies CSSSLDFYEQYF.

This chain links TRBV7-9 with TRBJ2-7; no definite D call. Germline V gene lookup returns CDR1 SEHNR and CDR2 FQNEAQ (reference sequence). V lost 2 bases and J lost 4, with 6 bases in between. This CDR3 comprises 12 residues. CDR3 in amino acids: CASSLLGYEQYF. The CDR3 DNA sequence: TGTGCCAGCAGCTTACTAGGTTACGAGCAGTACTTC.

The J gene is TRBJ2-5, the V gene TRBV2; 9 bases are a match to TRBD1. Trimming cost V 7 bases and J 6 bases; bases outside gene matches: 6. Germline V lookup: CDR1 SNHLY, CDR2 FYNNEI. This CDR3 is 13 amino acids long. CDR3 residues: CASTDRGGQTQYF. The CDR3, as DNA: TGTGCCAGCACGGACAGGGGAGGGCAGACCCAGTACTTC.

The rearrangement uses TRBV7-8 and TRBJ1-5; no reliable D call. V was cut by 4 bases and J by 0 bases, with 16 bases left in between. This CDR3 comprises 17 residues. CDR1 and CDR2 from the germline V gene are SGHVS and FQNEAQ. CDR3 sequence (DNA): TGTGCCAGCAGCTCACTCGGACTGGCAAATAGCAATCAGCCCCAGCATTTT. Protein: CASSSLGLANSNQPQHF.

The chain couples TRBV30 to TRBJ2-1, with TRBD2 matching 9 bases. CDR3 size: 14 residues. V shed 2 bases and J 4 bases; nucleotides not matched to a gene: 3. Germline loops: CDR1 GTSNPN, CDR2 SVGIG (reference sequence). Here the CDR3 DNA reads TGTGCCTGGAGTCCGAGCGGGGGGTACAATGAGCAGTTCTTC. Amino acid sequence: CAWSPSGGYNEQFF.

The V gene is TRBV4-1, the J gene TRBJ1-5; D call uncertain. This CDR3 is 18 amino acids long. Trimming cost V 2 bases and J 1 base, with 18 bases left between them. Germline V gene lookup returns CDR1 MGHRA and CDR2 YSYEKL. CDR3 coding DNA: TGCGCCAGCAGCCAAAGCACACGGGGTCCCCAGAGCAATCAGCCCCAGCATTTT. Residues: CASSQSTRGPQSNQPQHF.

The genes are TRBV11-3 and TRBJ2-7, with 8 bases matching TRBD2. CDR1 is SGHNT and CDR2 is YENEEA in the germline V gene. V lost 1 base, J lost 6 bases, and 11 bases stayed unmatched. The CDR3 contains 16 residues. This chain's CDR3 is CASSLGGAGVSGEQYF. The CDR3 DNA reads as TGTGCCAGCAGCTTAGGGGGAGCGGGAGTCAGTGGCGAGCAGTACTTC.

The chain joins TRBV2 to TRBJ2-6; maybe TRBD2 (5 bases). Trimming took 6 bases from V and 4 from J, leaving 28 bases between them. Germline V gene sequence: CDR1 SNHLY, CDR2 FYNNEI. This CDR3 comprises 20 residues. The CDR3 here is CASSRGRPTSFSGGANVLTF. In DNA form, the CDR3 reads TGTGCCAGCAGCCGAGGCAGGCCGACTTCCTTCTCGGGGGGGGCCAACGTCCTGACTTTC.

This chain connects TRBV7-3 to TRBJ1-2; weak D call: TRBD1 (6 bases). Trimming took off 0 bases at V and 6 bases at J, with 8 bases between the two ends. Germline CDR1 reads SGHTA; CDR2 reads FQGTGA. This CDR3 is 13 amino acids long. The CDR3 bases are TGTGCCAGCAGCTTAACTGGGGGCGATGGCTACACCTTC. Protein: CASSLTGGDGYTF.

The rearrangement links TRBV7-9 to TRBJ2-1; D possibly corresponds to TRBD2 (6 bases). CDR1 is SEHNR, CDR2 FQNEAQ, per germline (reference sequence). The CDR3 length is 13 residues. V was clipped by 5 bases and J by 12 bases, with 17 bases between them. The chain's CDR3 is CASSQTAGRGQFF. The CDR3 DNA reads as TGTGCCAGCAGCCAAACGGCGGGGCGAGGGCAGTTCTTC.

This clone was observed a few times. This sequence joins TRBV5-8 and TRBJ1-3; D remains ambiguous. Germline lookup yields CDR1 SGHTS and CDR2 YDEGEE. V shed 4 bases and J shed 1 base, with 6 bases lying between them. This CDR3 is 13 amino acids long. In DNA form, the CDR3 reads TGTGCCAGCAGCACGACTTCTGGAAACACCATATATTTT. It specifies CASSTTSGNTIYF.

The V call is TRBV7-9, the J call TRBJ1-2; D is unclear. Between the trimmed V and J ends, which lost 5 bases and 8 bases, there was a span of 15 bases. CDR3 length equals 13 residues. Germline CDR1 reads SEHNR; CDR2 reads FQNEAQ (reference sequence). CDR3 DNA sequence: TGTGCCAGCAGCGCAACAGTTCTTGGGGGCTACACCTTC. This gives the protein CASSATVLGGYTF.

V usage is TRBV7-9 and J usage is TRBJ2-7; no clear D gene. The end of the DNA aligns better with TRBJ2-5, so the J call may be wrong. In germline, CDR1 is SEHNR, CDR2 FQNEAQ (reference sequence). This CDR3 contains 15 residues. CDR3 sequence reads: CASSPSHTAQETQYF. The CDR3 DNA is TGTGCCAGCAGCCCCTCCCACACAGCTCAAGAGACCCAGTACTTC.

The CDR3 nucleotides are TGCGCCAGCAGGGCCCACAATGAGCAGTTCTTC. Its protein is CASRAHNEQFF. This chain uses TRBV5-1 with TRBJ2-1; D is unresolved. The germline V gene has CDR1 SGHRS and CDR2 YFSETQ. V lost 5 bases to trimming and J lost 5 bases, with 5 bases between them. The CDR3 has 11 amino acids. The full variable domain, completed using reference TRBV5-1 and TRBJ2-1, is KAGVTQTPRYLIKTRGQQVTLSCSPISGHRSVSWYQQTPGQGLQFLFEYFSETQRNKGNFPGRFSGRQFSNSRSEMNVSTLELGDSALYLCASRAHNEQFFGPGTRLTVL.

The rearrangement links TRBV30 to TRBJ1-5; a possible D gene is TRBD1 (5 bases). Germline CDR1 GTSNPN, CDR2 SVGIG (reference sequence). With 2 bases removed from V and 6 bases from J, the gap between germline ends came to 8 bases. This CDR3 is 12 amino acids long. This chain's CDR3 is CAWSTQGQPQHF. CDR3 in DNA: TGTGCCTGGAGTACCCAGGGTCAGCCCCAGCATTTT.

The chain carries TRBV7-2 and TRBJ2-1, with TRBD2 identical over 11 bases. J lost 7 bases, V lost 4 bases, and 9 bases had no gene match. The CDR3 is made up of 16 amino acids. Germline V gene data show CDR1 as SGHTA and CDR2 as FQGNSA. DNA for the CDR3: TGTGCCAGCAGCTCCACCGGGACTAGCGGTCAAAATGAGCAGTTCTTC. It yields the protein CASSSTGTSGQNEQFF.

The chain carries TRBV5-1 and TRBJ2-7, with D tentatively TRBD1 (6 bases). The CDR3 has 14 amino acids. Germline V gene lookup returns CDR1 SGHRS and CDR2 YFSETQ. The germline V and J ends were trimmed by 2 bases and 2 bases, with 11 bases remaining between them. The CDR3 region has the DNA TGCGCCAGCAGCTTAGGGGGAGAGGCCTACGAGCAGTACTTC. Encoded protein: CASSLGGEAYEQYF.

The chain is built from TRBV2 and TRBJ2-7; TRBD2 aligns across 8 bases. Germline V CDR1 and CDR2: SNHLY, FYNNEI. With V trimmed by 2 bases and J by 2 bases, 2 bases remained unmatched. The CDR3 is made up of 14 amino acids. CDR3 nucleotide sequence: TGTGCCAGCAGTGAAAGCGGGAGAGCCTACGAGCAGTACTTC. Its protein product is CASSESGRAYEQYF. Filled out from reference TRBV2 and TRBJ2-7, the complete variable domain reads EPEVTQTPSHQVTQMGQEVILRCVPISNHLYFYWYRQILGQKVEFLVSFYNNEISEKSEIFDDQFSVERPDGSNFTLKIRSTKLEDSAMYFCASSESGRAYEQYFGPGTRLTVT.

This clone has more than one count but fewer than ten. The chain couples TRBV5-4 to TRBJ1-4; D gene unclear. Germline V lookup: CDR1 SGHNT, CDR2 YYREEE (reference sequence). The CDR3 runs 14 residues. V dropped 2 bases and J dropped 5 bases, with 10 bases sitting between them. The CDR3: CASSFNGRNEKLFF. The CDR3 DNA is TGTGCCAGCAGCTTTAACGGGAGAAATGAAAAACTGTTTTTT.

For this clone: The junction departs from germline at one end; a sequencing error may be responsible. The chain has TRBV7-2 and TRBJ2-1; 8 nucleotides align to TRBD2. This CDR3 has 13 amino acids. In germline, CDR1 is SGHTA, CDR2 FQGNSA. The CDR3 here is CASSAGGYDEQFF. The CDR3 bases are TGTGCCAGCAGCGCGGGGGGCTACGATGAGCAGTTCTTC.

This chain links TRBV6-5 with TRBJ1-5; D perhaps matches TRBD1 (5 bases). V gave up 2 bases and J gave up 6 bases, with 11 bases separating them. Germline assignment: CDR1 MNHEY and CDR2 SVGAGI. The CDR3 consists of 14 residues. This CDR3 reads CASSYTSGGQPQHF. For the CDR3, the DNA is TGTGCCAGCAGTTACACCTCCGGGGGTCAGCCCCAGCATTTT.

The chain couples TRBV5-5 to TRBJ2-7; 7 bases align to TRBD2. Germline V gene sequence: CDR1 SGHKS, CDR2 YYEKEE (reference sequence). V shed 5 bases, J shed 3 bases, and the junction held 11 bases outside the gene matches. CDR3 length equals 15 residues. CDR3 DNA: TGTGCCAGCAGTCAATGGGGGGGAGCAGACTACGAGCAGTACTTC. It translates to CASSQWGGADYEQYF.

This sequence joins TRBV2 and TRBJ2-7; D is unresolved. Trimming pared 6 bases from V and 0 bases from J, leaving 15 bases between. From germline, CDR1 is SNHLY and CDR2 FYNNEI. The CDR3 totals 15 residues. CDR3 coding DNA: TGTGCCAGCAGGGCCGGGTCCCTAAGCTCCTACGAGCAGTACTTC. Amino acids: CASRAGSLSSYEQYF.